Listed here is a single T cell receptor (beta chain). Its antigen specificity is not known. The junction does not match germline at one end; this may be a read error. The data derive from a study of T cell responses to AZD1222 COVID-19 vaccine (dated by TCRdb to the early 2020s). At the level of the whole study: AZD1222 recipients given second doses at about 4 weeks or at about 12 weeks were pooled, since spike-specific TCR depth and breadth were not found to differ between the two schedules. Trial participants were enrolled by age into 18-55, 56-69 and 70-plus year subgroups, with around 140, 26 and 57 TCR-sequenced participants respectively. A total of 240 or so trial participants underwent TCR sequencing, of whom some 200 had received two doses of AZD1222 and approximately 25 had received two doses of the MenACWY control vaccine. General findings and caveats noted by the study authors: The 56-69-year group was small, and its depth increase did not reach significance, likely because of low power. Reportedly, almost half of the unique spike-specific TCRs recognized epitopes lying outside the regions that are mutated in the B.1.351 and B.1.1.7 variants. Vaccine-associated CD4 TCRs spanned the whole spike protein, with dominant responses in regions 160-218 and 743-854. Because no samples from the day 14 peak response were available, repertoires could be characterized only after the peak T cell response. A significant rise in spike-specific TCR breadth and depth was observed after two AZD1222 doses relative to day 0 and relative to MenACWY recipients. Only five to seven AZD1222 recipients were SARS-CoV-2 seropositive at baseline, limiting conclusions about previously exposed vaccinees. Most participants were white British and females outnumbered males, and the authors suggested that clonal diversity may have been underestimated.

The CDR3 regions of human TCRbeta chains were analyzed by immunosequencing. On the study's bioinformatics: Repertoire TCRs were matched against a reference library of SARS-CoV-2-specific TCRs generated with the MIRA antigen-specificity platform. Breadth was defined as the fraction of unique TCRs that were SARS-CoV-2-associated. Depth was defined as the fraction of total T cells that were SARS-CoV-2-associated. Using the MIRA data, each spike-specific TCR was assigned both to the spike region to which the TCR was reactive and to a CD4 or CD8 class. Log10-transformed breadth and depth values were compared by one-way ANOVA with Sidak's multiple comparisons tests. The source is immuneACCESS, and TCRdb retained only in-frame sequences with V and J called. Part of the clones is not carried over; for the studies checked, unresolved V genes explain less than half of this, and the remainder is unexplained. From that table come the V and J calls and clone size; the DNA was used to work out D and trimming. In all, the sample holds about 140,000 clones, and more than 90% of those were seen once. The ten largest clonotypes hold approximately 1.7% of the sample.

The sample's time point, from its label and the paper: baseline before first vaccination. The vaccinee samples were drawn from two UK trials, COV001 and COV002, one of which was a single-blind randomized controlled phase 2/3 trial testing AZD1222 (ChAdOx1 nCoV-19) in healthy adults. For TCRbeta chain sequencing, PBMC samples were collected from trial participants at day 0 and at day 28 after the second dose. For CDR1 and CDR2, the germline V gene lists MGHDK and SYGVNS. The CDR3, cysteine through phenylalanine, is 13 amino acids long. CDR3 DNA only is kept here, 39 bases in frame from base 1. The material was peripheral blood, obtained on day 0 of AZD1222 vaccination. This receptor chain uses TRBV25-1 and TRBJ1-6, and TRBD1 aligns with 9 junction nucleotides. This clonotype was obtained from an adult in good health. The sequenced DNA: TGTGCCAGCAGTCCTGGGACAGGGATGAGCATAAGTTTT. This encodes CASSPGTGMSISF.